This is a list of T cell receptor beta chains from one sample in a study of CD8 T cell repertoires and HIV-1 epitope variants. The assay was immunoSEQ multiplex PCR, and TCRdb's table has in-frame clones only and misses some. The table shows some 5,000 clones, with just over 65% occurring only once. Their target antigens are unknown. Sequences were obtained from cultured CD8+ T cells derived from PBMCs. These receptors were taken from a male donor with HIV. CDR3s include the opening cysteine and the closing phenylalanine or tryptophan. The order of the fields is clone size, D gene, V gene, J gene, CDR3 DNA, CDR3 protein. The D gene is left open where the match is weak. Some rows mark clone size as missing; the rest say once, few, many or name a class of expanded clone.

size: few; D: .; V: TRBV19; J: TRBJ1-1; DNA: TGTGCCAGTGCGTCGGGAGGGATCACTGAAGCTTTCTTT; CDR3: CASASGGITEAFF
size: .; D: .; V: TRBV29-1; J: TRBJ2-2; DNA: TGCAGCGTTGTGGAGGGGAGCGGGGAGCTGTTTTTT; CDR3: CSVVEGSGELFF
size: once; D: TRBD1; V: TRBV9; J: TRBJ1-4; DNA: TGTGCCAGCAGCCCCTTGGGACAGACAACTAATGAAAAACTGTTTTTT; CDR3: CASSPLGQTTNEKLFF
size: few; D: TRBD2; V: TRBV5-1; J: TRBJ2-7; DNA: TGCGCCAGCAGCTCGGGACTAGCGGGGGCCTGGAGCGAGCAGTACTTC; CDR3: CASSSGLAGAWSEQYF
size: .; D: TRBD1; V: TRBV5-1; J: TRBJ2-1; DNA: TGCGCCAGCAGCTGGGGACAGCCCTACAATGAGCAGTTCTTC; CDR3: CASSWGQPYNEQFF
size: .; D: .; V: TRBV21-1; J: TRBJ2-4; DNA: TGTGCCAGCAGCAAAGAGGGCGTCCGGCTAGCGGGGGGGTTTGACAAAAACATTCAGTACTTC; CDR3: CASSKEGVRLAGGFDKNIQYF
size: .; D: .; V: TRBV18; J: TRBJ2-7; DNA: TGTGCCAGCTCATCAAGGACGCTCTCCTACGAGCAGTACTTC; CDR3: CASSSRTLSYEQYF
size: .; D: .; V: TRBV27; J: TRBJ2-2; DNA: TGTGCCAGCAGTTTCGGCACCGGGGAGCTGTTTTTT; CDR3: CASSFGTGELFF
size: .; D: TRBD1; V: TRBV12-5; J: TRBJ2-1; DNA: TGTGCTAGTGCCACGGAGGGGACAGGGGCATTATACAATGAGCAGTTCTTC; CDR3: CASATEGTGALYNEQFF
size: .; D: .; V: TRBV6-1; J: TRBJ2-7; DNA: TGTGCCAGCAGTGGGGGGGGCCGCGGAGGGAGCCCCAACGAGCAGTACTTC; CDR3: CASSGGGRGGSPNEQYF
size: .; D: TRBD2; V: TRBV11-1; J: TRBJ2-5; DNA: TGTGCCAGCAGCCCCGCCCCTAGCGGGCAAGAGACCCAGTACTTC; CDR3: CASSPAPSGQETQYF
size: .; D: .; V: TRBV7-9; J: TRBJ2-3; DNA: TGTGCCAGCAGCCCTTTTCGGGGATCAGATACGCAGTATTTT; CDR3: CASSPFRGSDTQYF
size: .; D: .; V: TRBV7-8; J: TRBJ2-2; DNA: TGTGCCAGTCGTAGGGACTCCAACACCGGGGAGCTGTTTTTT; CDR3: CASRRDSNTGELFF
size: .; D: TRBD1; V: TRBV5-1; J: TRBJ1-1; DNA: TGCGCCAGCAGCTTGGAGGGACAGGAACTGAACACTGAAGCTTTCTTT; CDR3: CASSLEGQELNTEAFF
size: .; D: TRBD2; V: TRBV4-1; J: TRBJ2-1; DNA: TGCGCCAGCAGCCACTCTAGCGGGCCTACCTACAATGAGCAGTTCTTC; CDR3: CASSHSSGPTYNEQFF
size: .; D: .; V: TRBV9; J: TRBJ1-1; DNA: TGTGCCAGCAGCGCGGGTGAAGGGGTGAACACTGAAGCTTTCTTT; CDR3: CASSAGEGVNTEAFF
size: .; D: .; V: TRBV27; J: TRBJ2-1; DNA: TGTGCCAGCAGTTTTATAAGCTCCTACAATGAGCAGTTCTTC; CDR3: CASSFISSYNEQFF
size: few; D: .; V: TRBV28; J: TRBJ2-5; DNA: TGTGCCAGCACCCCCTTGGGGGAAACGCAAGAGACCCAGTACTTC; CDR3: CASTPLGETQETQYF
size: .; D: TRBD2; V: TRBV5-1; J: TRBJ2-1; DNA: TGCGCCAGCAGCCCGACTAGCGGGAGGGCCTCCTACAATGAGCAGTTCTTC; CDR3: CASSPTSGRASYNEQFF
size: few; D: TRBD2; V: TRBV6-5; J: TRBJ2-2; DNA: TGTGCCAGCAGTGCCCAGGGAGGGACCGGGGAGCTGTTTTTT; CDR3: CASSAQGGTGELFF
size: .; D: .; V: TRBV7-8; J: TRBJ1-5; DNA: TGTGCCAGCAGCTTTGGCGGCAGGGGAGTTGGTCAGCCCCAGCATTTT; CDR3: CASSFGGRGVGQPQHF
size: .; D: TRBD1; V: TRBV2; J: TRBJ1-5; DNA: TGTGCCAGCACCCCGGACAGGGCGGGCAATCAGCCCCAGCATTTT; CDR3: CASTPDRAGNQPQHF
size: .; D: TRBD2; V: TRBV6-4; J: TRBJ2-1; DNA: TGTGCCAGCAGTGACTCGACTAGCGGGAGCAATGAGCAGTTCTTC; CDR3: CASSDSTSGSNEQFF
size: .; D: TRBD1; V: TRBV28; J: TRBJ2-1; DNA: TGTGCCAGCAGTGCCGGACAGGCTTACAATGAGCAGTTCTTC; CDR3: CASSAGQAYNEQFF
size: .; D: .; V: TRBV7-6; J: TRBJ2-3; DNA: TGTGCCAGCAGCTTAGTAAGCGAATATAGCACAGATACGCAGTATTTT; CDR3: CASSLVSEYSTDTQYF
size: once; D: TRBD2; V: TRBV27; J: TRBJ2-5; DNA: TGTGCCAGCAGCTTAGTGGCTAGCGGGGAGACCCAGTACTTC; CDR3: CASSLVASGETQYF
size: .; D: .; V: TRBV27; J: TRBJ2-7; DNA: TGTGCCAGCAGTTACAGGGCCGATTACGAGCAGTACTTC; CDR3: CASSYRADYEQYF
size: .; D: TRBD1; V: TRBV19; J: TRBJ2-7; DNA: TGTGCCAGTAGTGCCGGGACAGGAGAATACTACGAGCAGTACTTC; CDR3: CASSAGTGEYYEQYF
size: .; D: TRBD1; V: TRBV6-6; J: TRBJ2-7; DNA: TGTGCCAGCAGTTACGGGACAGGAAACTCCTACGAGCAGTACTTC; CDR3: CASSYGTGNSYEQYF
size: once; D: .; V: TRBV7-9; J: TRBJ2-1; DNA: TGTGCCAGCAGCTTAGACGGTGCCAGTGAGCAGTTCTTC; CDR3: CASSLDGASEQFF
size: medium-sized; D: .; V: TRBV27; J: TRBJ2-7; DNA: TGTGCCAGCAGTTTACGGGCCCTCTACGAGCAGTACTTC; CDR3: CASSLRALYEQYF